The T cell receptor beta chain described here comes from a study of spatial heterogeneity in lung cancer. This clonotype was counted at least ten times. From the 5' RACE reads, TCRdb called clonotypes with MiXCR, one entry per CDR3 protein. The table records around 92,000 distinct CDR3 sequences, less than 15% of them present only once. Germline V gene lookup returns CDR1 MDHEN and CDR2 SYDVKM. V was shortened by 8 bases and J by 2 bases, with 10 bases between the two germline ends. The length of the CDR3 is 14 residues. The time point here: sample taken at primary tumor resection. Sequencing of whole RNA from tumor, nontumor lung or frozen PBMC involved no sorting. The approximately 79 donors had untreated early-stage non-small cell lung cancer.

The chain uses TRBV28 and TRBJ1-6; D is ambiguous. The TCR comes from a male donor with early-stage non-small cell lung cancer. The input for sequencing was PBMCs, taken at surgery. The CDR3 nucleotides read TGTGCCAGCGGCGCGGGTCCCTATAATTCACCCCTCCACTTT. Amino acid sequence: CASGAGPYNSPLHF.